This entry describes one T cell receptor (beta chain). Its cognate antigen is unknown. The data are from a study of T-cell memory formation after mild COVID-19. Study-level information: TCR clusters largely stayed donor specific.

General study findings and limits: Certain responding clones were present in pre-infection memory, suggesting participation of cross-reactive memory.

This CDR3 contains 13 residues. In germline, CDR1 is SGHNT, CDR2 YYREEE (reference sequence). Trimming shortened V by 4 bases and J by 4 bases, and 11 bases separated the two germline ends. TCR alpha and TCR beta cDNA libraries with sample barcodes and UMIs came from 5'RACE using constant-segment primers. TCRdb analysed the 5' RACE reads with MiXCR anew, one entry per CDR3 protein. The sample carries approximately 300,000 distinct CDR3 sequences, more than 15% recorded once. V is TRBV5-4 and J is TRBJ1-2, with D unresolved. The sample taken for sequencing was PBMCs or a T cell subset sorted from them (not recorded which). The clonotype comes from a man aged 18 to 35 who had mild COVID-19 (a few samples of this study predate the infection). Cell type and time point are not known. In nucleotides, the CDR3 is TGTGCCAGCAGCCCGGTTGGAACCTATGGCTACACCTTC. The encoded protein is CASSPVGTYGYTF.